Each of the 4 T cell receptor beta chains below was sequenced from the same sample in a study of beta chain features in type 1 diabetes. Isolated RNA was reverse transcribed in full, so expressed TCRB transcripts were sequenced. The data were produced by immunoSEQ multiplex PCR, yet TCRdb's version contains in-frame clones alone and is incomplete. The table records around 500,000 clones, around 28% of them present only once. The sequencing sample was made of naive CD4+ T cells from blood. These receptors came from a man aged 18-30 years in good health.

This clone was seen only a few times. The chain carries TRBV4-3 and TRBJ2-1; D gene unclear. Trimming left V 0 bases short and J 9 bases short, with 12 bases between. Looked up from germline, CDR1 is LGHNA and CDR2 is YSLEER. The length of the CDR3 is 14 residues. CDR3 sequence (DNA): TGCGCCAGCAGCCAAGATGCCGGCCGGCGTGAGCAGTTCTTC. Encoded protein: CASSQDAGRREQFF.

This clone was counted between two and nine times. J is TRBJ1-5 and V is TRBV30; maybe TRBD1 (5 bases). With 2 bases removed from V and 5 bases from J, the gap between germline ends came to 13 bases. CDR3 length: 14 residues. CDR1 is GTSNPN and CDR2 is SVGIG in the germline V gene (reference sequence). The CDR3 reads CAWSRQGGDQPQHF. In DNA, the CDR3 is TGTGCCTGGAGTAGGCAGGGTGGTGATCAGCCCCAGCATTTT.

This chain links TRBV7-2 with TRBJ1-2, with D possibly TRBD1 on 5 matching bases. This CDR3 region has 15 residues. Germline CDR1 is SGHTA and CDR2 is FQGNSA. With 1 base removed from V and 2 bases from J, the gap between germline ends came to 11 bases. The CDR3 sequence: CASSLVGDANYGYTF. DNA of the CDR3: TGTGCCAGCAGCTTAGTTGGGGACGCCAACTATGGCTACACCTTC.

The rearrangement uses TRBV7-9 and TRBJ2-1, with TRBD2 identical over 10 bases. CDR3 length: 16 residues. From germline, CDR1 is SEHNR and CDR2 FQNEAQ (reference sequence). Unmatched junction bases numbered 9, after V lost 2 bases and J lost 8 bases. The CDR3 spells CASSLLAGDAVHEQFF. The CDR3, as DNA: TGTGCCAGCAGCTTACTAGCGGGAGATGCGGTACATGAGCAGTTCTTC.